This T cell receptor (beta chain) was recovered during a study of T cell repertoires in cytomegalovirus infection. On the study more broadly: The public TCR beta signatures pointed to both CMV infection and matching HLA type.

One entry per CDR3 protein results from TCRdb running MiXCR on the reads. Among 250,000 to 300,000 distinct CDR3 sequences listed, over 20% were seen once. In its sample, this clonotype was seen once. The target antigen is unknown. General study points: The study identified carriers of CMV plus the relevant HLA from cumulative public TCR beta family frequency. HLA-C-restricted CMV-specific TCR beta clonotypes prevailed in the ex vivo response.

Trimming left V 2 bases short and J 5 bases short, with 15 bases between. Germline values: CDR1 SGHVS, CDR2 FQNEAQ. The CDR3 has 15 amino acids. The origin of this receptor is a human donor in good health (CMV status not recorded). Some clones in this sample may be carry-over from other donors' samples. The sample comprised PBMCs. This chain joins TRBV7-8 and TRBJ2-5; tentative D call: TRBD1 (6 bases). The CDR3 is CASSLLPDRSETQYF. CDR3 DNA sequence: TGTGCCAGCAGCTTACTCCCGGACAGATCCGAGACCCAGTACTTC.